This T cell receptor (beta chain) was documented in a study of cytomegalovirus exposure and HLA in healthy donors listed by TCRdb under 2017. Regarding the complete study: In an earlier analysis of roughly 590 of the donors, about 270 Gb of sequence data and some 100 million unique TCR beta sequences from roughly 180 million T cells were reported. Approximately 310 gigabases of sequencing data and roughly 90 million unique TCR sequences were included in an early release covering about 700 HLA-typed donors. The genetic ancestry cluster associated with self-reported Caucasian donors included around four fifths of the roughly 400 genotyped donors. The aim of the study was to test whether cataloging public T cell receptors could identify signatures of past pathogen exposure. The study profiled the T cell repertoires of under 700 subjects by immunosequencing and related them to cytomegalovirus serostatus. In addition to the first cohort of 666 subjects, a separate validation cohort of 130 or so different subjects was used. The study combined high-throughput TCR immunosequencing, statistical association of individual TCRs with disease status, and machine learning to predict cytomegalovirus infection status. In a later analysis, previously published TCR beta repertoires from more than 500 donors were re-analyzed and high-resolution HLA genotyping was added so that TCR occurrence patterns could be studied. Rather than drawing on any new phenotypic data, the later analysis identified candidate immune exposures from TCR beta sequences and the way those sequences occurred across donors. An earlier analysis of some 500 of the donors used high-throughput TCR beta sequencing to judge whether each TCR beta V gene segment behaved as functional or pseudogenic. Donor age, sex, ethnicity and CMV serostatus were collected together with the repertoire data. A later genetic analysis took genome-wide SNP genotypes for about 55% of the roughly 700 donors and used that subset as a discovery cohort. All discovery cohort repertoires had been generated on a single sequencing platform. Both class I and class II loci were covered by HLA typing, at four-digit resolution. The number of typed donors differed by locus: roughly 620-630 for A, B, C, DRB1 and DQB1; 500 to 550 for DQA1; 606 for DPA1; and some 450 for DPB1. Four or five DR-DQ haplotypes were handled as single units for association and clustering because linkage in the cohort was strong. Among 300 to 450 genotyped donors of the cohort, an average of approximately 230,000 unique TCR beta nucleotide sequences were sequenced per donor, 15% to 20% of them non-productive. Broader findings and caveats from the paper: Several of the top co-occurrence clusters appeared to be linked to parvovirus B19, influenza, CMV and Epstein-Barr virus, according to a later analysis. A later analysis found that TCR association rates varied across HLA loci, with DRB1 alleles showing the most associated TCRs and HLA-C alleles the fewest. Because some donors lacked HLA typing at each locus, the association tests relied only on the typed subset. The 87-base-pair reads could not distinguish some IMGT-functional V segments, including TRBV6-2 and TRBV6-3, so those segments were excluded. A cluster of highly shared sequence variants was judged likely to be a technical artifact of the sequencing pipeline. Compared with equally common non-associated chains, HLA-associated TCR beta chains in a later analysis were more clonally expanded and had lower generation probabilities. Most TCR sequences were seen in very few donors, while some public TCRs were found in many individuals. In an earlier analysis of 450 to 750 of the donors, most TCR beta V segments appeared in productive rearrangements about 87% or about 30% of the time, broadly matching IMGT annotations. Cytomegalovirus status was reported to be diagnosed by the classifier with high specificity and sensitivity in both the original and validation cohorts. A later analysis associated about 17,000 TCR beta sequences with specific HLA alleles at a false discovery rate of 0.05. The study gave a list of 150 to 200 TCR beta chains associated with cytomegalovirus. Correlated functional status among segregating V segments might reflect linkage disequilibrium, but an unknown experimental factor could not be ruled out. Assigning TCR associations to individual alleles was difficult when HLA alleles, especially DR and DQ, strongly co-occurred. According to a later analysis, most CMV-associated TCR beta chains appeared to be HLA-restricted, and the HLA associations seemed to be driven largely by CMV exposure. A later genetic analysis associated a missense DCLRE1C variant with V-gene and J-gene trimming of TCR beta chains, and an independent cohort replicated the association. A further reported finding was that TCR beta sequences accurately predicted the HLA-A and HLA-B alleles for most subjects in the first cohort. Only TCR beta chains were sequenced in this cohort, and the absence of alpha or paired-chain data limited detectable features. About 17 rarely observed V segments, including chromosome 9 orphons, were excluded from the earlier analysis of about 600 of the donors because counts were too low. It was suggested by the authors that the approach could potentially be generalized to other disease states and immunological phenotypes. Sequencing depth was assumed to be roughly uniform across donors in the presence/absence analyses, though that assumption may not hold. In vitro tests confirmed that a few of the cytomegalovirus-associated TCR beta chains recognize cytomegalovirus antigens. Immune exposure information for the cohort was limited to CMV serostatus. In a later genetic analysis, fewer N-insertions in productive TCRs were reported among donors in an Asian-associated ancestry cluster than the roughly 700-donor mean.

The CDR3 numbers 18 residues from cysteine through phenylalanine. Only the CDR3 portion is preserved as DNA: 54 bases, with reading frame beginning at the first base. V is pruned by 2 bases and J by 0 bases, leaving 9 bases of the junction without a gene match. CDR1 and CDR2, looked up from the germline V gene, are SGHNT and YENEEA. Regarding this clone: Its antigen specificity is not known. Base quality data are lacking; no much larger clone is found one base away.

Libraries were made using the immunoSEQ multiplex PCR assay. The multiplex PCR relied on a mix of 60 forward primers for TCR Vbeta segments and 13 reverse primers for TCR Jbeta segments. Amplification of the CDR3 region of rearranged TCR beta genes was performed with a multiplex PCR assay on genomic DNA. On the Illumina HiSeq System, the amplified TCR beta libraries were sequenced as 87-base-pair reads. On the study's bioinformatics: Across the 670 or so repertoires, a later analysis counted some 81 million unique TCR beta chains, 9.5 million to 13 million of which were shared by at least two donors. Raw reads were error-corrected and collapsed into unique sequences by a nearest-neighbor algorithm in which closely related sequences were merged to remove PCR and sequencing errors. Alignment of CDR3 sequences to IMGT reference sequences was used to assign V, D and J gene segments. For a sequence to be retained, at least a six-nucleotide match to both a V gene segment and a J gene segment was required. A rearrangement counted as productive if the CDR3 had no stop codons and remained in frame with V and J, and every other rearrangement counted as non-productive. CDR3 was defined by IMGT convention, running from the second conserved V-encoded cysteine to the conserved J-encoded phenylalanine. In an earlier analysis of some 550 of the donors, sequences lacking an unambiguous match to a single V gene segment were excluded. In an earlier analysis of around 590 of the donors, a V segment was called functional when productive rearrangements were above 56.7%, and segregating when the standard deviation between donors exceeded 5%. To diagnose cytomegalovirus status from the catalog of TCR beta chain sequences, a statistical classification framework was built. V and J gene assignment, in a later analysis, came from comparing TCR nucleotide sequences with IMGT/GENE-DB human TR gene sequences. The TCRdist pipeline was used in a later analysis to assign CDR3 sequences and most-parsimonious VDJ recombination scenarios. In a later analysis, each TCR beta chain was defined by its CDR3 amino acid sequence together with its V-gene family, and reads lacking a unique V-gene family were excluded. A later analysis removed 550 to 650 highly shared, low-generation-probability nucleotide sequences to deal with suspected cross-contamination and a sequencing artifact. For each public chain, a later analysis derived a clonal expansion index from normalized ranks of inferred template counts within each repertoire. A later analysis computed generation probabilities with a VDJ recombination model fitted to out-of-frame rearrangements, and checked the results against IGoR. Hypergeometric tests were used in a later analysis to score TCR-TCR, TCR-HLA and TCR-CMV co-occurrence, with a repertoire-size bias correction applied to the TCR pairs. To estimate false discovery rates, a later analysis permuted the HLA or CMV assignments 20 times. In a later analysis, co-occurring TCRs were grouped with DBSCAN, and TCRdist sequence similarity was added when clustering was performed within HLA-allele-positive subsets. Co-occurrence clustering excluded repertoires with fewer than 30,000 or more than 120,000 public chains, plus five with anomalous nucleotide sharing. Here the immuneACCESS table is served through TCRdb, limited to in-frame sequences with V and J called. Missing clones are a known gap in these copies; in checked studies unresolved V genes cover under half, and the rest lacks a known reason. V, J and clone size derive from that table, while D and trimming were established from the DNA sequence. In this sample the table shows a few hundred thousand clones, approximately 90% of which occur a single time. The leading ten clones occupy around 1% of the sample.

The cohort was made up of 666 healthy bone marrow donors. At the time of sampling, every cohort member was nominally healthy, though immune exposures that went unrecorded were likely present. The donor was CMV seronegative and was included in the group of under 450 seronegative cohort members. A peripheral blood sample was provided by each donor, and peripheral blood mononuclear cells were used for TCR beta sequencing. Genomic DNA was extracted from the blood cell samples with the Qiagen DNeasy Blood Extraction Kit. The clonotype was recovered from a woman under 30 in good health and CMV-seronegative. The chain was built from TRBV11-3 and TRBJ2-3, with 9 bases in between that match TRBD2. The sequencing input was PBMCs. Here the CDR3 is given as CASSLSAGGISSTDTQYF. In nucleotide form, the sequence is TGTGCCAGCAGCTTAAGCGCGGGAGGGATCTCTAGCACAGATACGCAGTATTTT.